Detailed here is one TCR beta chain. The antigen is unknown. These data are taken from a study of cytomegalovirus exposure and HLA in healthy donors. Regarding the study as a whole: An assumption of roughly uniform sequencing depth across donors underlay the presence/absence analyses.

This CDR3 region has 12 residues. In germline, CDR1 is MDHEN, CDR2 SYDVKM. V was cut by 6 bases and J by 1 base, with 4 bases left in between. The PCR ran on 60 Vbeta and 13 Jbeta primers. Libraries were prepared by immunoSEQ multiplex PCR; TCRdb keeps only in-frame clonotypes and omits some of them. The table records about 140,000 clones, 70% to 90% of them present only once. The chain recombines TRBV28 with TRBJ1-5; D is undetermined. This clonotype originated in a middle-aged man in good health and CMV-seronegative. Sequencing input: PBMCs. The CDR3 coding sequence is TGTGCCAGCAGACTGAGCAATCAGCCCCAGCATTTT. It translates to CASRLSNQPQHF.